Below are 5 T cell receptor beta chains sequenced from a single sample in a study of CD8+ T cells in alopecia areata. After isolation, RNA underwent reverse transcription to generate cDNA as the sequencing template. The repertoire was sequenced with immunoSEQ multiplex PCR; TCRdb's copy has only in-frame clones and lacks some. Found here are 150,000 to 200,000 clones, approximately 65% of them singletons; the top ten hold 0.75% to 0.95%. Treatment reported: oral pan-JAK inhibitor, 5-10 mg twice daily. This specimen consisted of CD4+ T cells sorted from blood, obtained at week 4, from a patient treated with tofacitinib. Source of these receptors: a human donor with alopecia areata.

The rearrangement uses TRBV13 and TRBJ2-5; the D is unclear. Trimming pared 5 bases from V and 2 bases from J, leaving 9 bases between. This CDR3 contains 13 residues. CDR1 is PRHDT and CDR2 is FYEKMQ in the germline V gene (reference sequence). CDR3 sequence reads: CASSRGWQETQYF. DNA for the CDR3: TGTGCCAGCAGCAGAGGTTGGCAAGAGACCCAGTACTTC.

DNA of the CDR3: TGCAGCGTTGAAGATGGGGCAGTCACAGATACGCAGTATTTT. It encodes CSVEDGAVTDTQYF. The chain recombines TRBV29-1 with TRBJ2-3; possibly TRBD1 for D (5 bases). The V end lost 0 bases, the J end lost 2 bases, and 9 bases lay between the germline ends. The CDR3 runs to 14 residues. Per germline, CDR1 SQVTM and CDR2 ANQGSEA.

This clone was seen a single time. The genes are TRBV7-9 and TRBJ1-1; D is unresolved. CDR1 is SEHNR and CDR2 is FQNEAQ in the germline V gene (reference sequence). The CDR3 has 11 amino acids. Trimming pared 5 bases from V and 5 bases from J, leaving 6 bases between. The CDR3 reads CASSRWTEAFF. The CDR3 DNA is TGTGCCAGCAGCCGTTGGACTGAAGCTTTCTTT.

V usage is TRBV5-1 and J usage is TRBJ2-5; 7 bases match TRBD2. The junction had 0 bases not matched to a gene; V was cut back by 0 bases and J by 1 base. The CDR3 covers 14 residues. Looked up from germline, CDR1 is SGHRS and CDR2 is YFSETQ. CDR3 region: CASSLGLAQETQYF. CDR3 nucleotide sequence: TGCGCCAGCAGCTTGGGACTAGCCCAAGAGACCCAGTACTTC.

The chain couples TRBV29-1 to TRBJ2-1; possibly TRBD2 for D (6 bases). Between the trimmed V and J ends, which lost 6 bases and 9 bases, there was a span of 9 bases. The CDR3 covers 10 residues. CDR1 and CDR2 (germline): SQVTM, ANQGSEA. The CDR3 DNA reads TGCAGCGTGCGGGACTTTGAGCAGTTCTTC. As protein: CSVRDFEQFF.